The TCR beta chain described here comes from a study of TIL therapy for anti-PD-1-resistant metastatic lung cancer. Looking at the study overall: Median patient age was approximately 59, ranging roughly 35-85 years.

Germline V gene sequence: CDR1 SGHRS, CDR2 YFSETQ. This CDR3 region has 16 residues. V shed 2 bases and J 2 bases; nucleotides not matched to a gene: 5. Time point indicated: pre-treatment sample, taken before nivolumab and TIL therapy. This clone showed up just once. The immunoSEQ assay was v3. Libraries were sequenced to 2 million to 2.5 million read pairs (survey) or roughly 4.5-6 million (deep). Sequencing was performed with immunoSEQ multiplex PCR; in TCRdb, only in-frame clones are kept and a portion is missing. The data hold about 53,000 clones, with more than 60% observed a single time. Material: blood, obtained at baseline. The chain employs TRBV5-1 and TRBJ2-1, with TRBD2 identical over 9 bases. This receptor was identified in a person aged 25-80 years with non-small cell lung cancer. The DNA of the CDR3 is TGCGCCAGCAGCTTTCGTAGCGGGAGTACCTACAATGAGCAGTTCTTC. Translation gives CASSFRSGSTYNEQFF.